The sample holds a few counts of the clone carrying this TCR beta chain. In the original analysis: The assay estimated nucleated cells by amplifying reference gene primers. Profiling relied on immunoSEQ multiplex PCR, and the TCRdb table lists in-frame clones only, not all of them. That table furnishes V, J and clone size, whereas the DNA furnished D and trimming. Altogether about 110,000 clones are present, about three quarters being singletons, with the ten largest covering around 1.7%. The CDR3 extends over 16 amino acids. CDR1 LGHDT and CDR2 YNNKEL come from the germline V gene (reference sequence). V dropped 1 base and J dropped 4 bases, with 14 bases sitting between them. These data come from a study of blood T cell repertoires in COVID-19. Study-wide context: The samples span acute and convalescent COVID-19 from the United States, Italy and Spain. In each case, the material was cDNA or gDNA derived from T cells, B-cell-depleted T cells, or PBMCs.

The clonotype was recovered from a woman between 40 and 50 years old with acute or convalescent COVID-19. The rearrangement joins TRBV3-1 (or the pseudogene TRBV3-2) to TRBJ2-1; no clear D. Sequencing input: peripheral blood. CDR3 loop: CASSQGTGLRYNEQFF. The CDR3 DNA is TGTGCCAGCAGCCAAGGTACGGGTCTTAGGTACAATGAGCAGTTCTTC.